This TCR beta chain was captured in a study of post-analysis software for immune sequencing data. From germline, CDR1 is MNHNY and CDR2 SVGAGI (reference sequence). The CDR3 loop spans 16 amino acids. Trimming removed 4 bases from V and 5 bases from J, with 20 bases in between. For this clonotype: Its antigen is unknown.

Whole-study results and caveats: Patients carried roughly five TRBV segments more frequently than controls did, and TRBV5-6, TRBV5-1 and TRBV20-1 were among them.

Sequencing libraries made from TCR beta cDNA carried unique molecular identifiers. One entry per CDR3 protein, called by TCRdb with MiXCR from the PCR reads. Among more than 500,000 distinct CDR3 sequences listed, 30% to 40% were seen once. The V and J genes are TRBV6-6 and TRBJ2-5; D may match TRBD1 or TRBD2 (5 bases each). The sequence was collected from a girl between 2 and 17 years old with multiple sclerosis. The sequenced sample was blood. CDR3 amino acids: CASSSPGTPVRETQYF. The CDR3 DNA reads as TGTGCCAGCAGTTCCCCGGGGACCCCCGTTCGGGAGACCCAGTACTTC.